This T cell receptor (beta chain) was documented in a study of spatial heterogeneity in lung cancer. Study-wide results and limits: Expanded TCR counts, ubiquitous and regional, correlated respectively with ubiquitous and regional nonsynonymous mutation counts. Expanded intratumoral alpha and beta TCR counts tracked tumor mutation counts.

The sample holds a few counts of this clonotype. Its antigen is not identified. TCRdb re-derived calls from the 5' RACE reads in MiXCR, one entry per CDR3 protein. The data show 20,000 to 30,000 distinct CDR3 sequences, under 9.5% seen once. Regarding time point: sample taken at primary tumor resection. V shed 4 bases, J shed 3 bases, and the junction held 1 base outside the gene matches. Germline-derived CDR1 and CDR2 are SGHTA and FQGNSA. The CDR3 spans 13 residues. This sample comprised lung tumor tissue, obtained at surgery. This chain links TRBV7-2 with TRBJ2-5, with 8 positions matching TRBD1. This receptor was obtained from a male donor with early-stage non-small cell lung cancer. This CDR3 is CASSSDREETQYF. CDR3 in DNA: TGTGCCAGCAGCTCGGACAGGGAAGAGACCCAGTACTTC.